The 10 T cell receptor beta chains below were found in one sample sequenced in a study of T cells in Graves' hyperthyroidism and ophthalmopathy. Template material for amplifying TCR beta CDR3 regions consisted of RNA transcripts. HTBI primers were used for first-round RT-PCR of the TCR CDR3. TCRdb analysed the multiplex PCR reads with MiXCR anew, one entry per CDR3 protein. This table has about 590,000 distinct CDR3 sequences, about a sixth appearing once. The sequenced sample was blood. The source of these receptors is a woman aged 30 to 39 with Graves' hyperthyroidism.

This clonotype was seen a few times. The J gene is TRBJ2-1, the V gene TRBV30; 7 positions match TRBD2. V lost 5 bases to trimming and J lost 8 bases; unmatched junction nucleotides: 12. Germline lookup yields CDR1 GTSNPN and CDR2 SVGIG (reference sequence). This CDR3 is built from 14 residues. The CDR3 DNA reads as TGTGCCTGGGGAGCGGGAAGGCCTCTCGATGAGCAGTTCTTC. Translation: CAWGAGRPLDEQFF.

CDR3: CATSGTGNQPQHF. CDR3 nucleotides: TGTGCCACCAGTGGGACAGGGAATCAGCCCCAGCATTTT. This chain uses TRBV24-1 with TRBJ1-5; 8 bases line up with TRBD1. Germline loops: CDR1 KGHDR, CDR2 SFDVKD. V gave up 5 bases and J gave up 4 bases; unmatched junction bases: 0. This CDR3 contains 13 residues.

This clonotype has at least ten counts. The CDR3 region has the DNA TGCGCCAGCAGCTTGCTGACGGGAGCGGATAATGAGCAGTTCTTC. This sequence encodes CASSLLTGADNEQFF. This chain links TRBV5-1 with TRBJ2-1, with D possibly matching TRBD2 (6 bases). CDR1 is SGHRS and CDR2 is YFSETQ in the germline V gene. V lost 1 base and J 7 bases, leaving 15 bases between the germline ends. There are 15 residues in the CDR3.

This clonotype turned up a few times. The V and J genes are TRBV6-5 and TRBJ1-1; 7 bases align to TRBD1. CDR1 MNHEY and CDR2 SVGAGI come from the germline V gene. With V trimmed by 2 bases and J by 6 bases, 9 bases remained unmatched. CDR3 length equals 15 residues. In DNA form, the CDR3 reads TGTGCCAGCAGTTACGACAGGGTCTCTCGTCCTGAAGCTTTCTTT. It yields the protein CASSYDRVSRPEAFF.

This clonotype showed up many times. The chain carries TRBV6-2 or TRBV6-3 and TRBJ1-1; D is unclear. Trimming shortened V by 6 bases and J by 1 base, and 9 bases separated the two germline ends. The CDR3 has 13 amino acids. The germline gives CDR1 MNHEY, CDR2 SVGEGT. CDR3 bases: TGTGCCAGCAGAGCCAGCAGGAACACTGAAGCTTTCTTT. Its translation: CASRASRNTEAFF.

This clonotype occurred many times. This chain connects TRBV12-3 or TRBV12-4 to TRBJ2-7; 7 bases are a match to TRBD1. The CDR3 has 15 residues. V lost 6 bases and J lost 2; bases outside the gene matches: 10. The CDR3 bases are TGTGCCAGCAGCCCCACCAACAGGGGAGCCTACGAGCAGTACTTC. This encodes CASSPTNRGAYEQYF.

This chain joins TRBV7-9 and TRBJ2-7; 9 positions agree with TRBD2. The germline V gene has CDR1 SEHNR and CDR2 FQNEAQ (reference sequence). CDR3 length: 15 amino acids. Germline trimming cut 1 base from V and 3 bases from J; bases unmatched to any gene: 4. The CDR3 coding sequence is TGTGCCAGCAGCTTAGAGTCTAGCGGGAACTACGAGCAGTACTTC. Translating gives CASSLESSGNYEQYF.

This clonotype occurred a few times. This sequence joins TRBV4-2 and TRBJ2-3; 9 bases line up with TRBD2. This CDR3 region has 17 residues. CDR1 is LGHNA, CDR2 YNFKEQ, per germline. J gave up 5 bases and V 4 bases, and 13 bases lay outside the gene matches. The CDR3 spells CASSPGGSGRGQDTQYF. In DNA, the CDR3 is TGTGCCAGCAGCCCAGGAGGTAGCGGGAGAGGTCAAGATACGCAGTATTTT.

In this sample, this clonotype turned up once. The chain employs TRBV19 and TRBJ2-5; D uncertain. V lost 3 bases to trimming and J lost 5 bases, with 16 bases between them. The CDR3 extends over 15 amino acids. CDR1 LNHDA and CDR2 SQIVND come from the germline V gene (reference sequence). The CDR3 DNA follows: TGTGCCAGTAGTATCGGCTTCGACGGCGCGGAGACCCAGTACTTC. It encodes CASSIGFDGAETQYF.

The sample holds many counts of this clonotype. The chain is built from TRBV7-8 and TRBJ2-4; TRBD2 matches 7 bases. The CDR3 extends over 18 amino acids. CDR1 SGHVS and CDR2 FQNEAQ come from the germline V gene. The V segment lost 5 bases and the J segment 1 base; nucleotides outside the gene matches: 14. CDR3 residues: CASSLLVGGPRAKNIQYF. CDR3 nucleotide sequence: TGTGCCAGCAGCCTTCTTGTGGGAGGGCCGAGGGCCAAAAACATTCAGTACTTC.